This T cell receptor beta chain was profiled in a study of T cells in Graves' hyperthyroidism and ophthalmopathy. Study-wide results and limits: Ophthalmopathy and stable hyperthyroidism were told apart by a 13 V-J model.

Trimming left V 3 bases short and J 2 bases short, with 13 bases between. Germline lookup yields CDR1 SGHVS and CDR2 FQNEAQ. The CDR3 consists of 15 residues. RNA transcripts yielded amplified TCR beta CDR3 regions. The HTBI primer set drove a first-round RT-PCR of the TCR CDR3. TCRdb reprocessed the multiplex PCR reads via MiXCR and lists one record per CDR3 protein. The table lists around 760,000 distinct CDR3 sequences, roughly a third of them singletons. Among the patients, aged 18 to 65, hyperthyroidism was newly diagnosed and had lasted under 2 months. Extraction of PBMCs used roughly 9.6 ml of fresh peripheral blood. This clonotype was seen a handful of times. Its matching antigen is unknown.

The chain links TRBV7-8 to TRBJ2-5; D assignment may be TRBD1 or TRBD2 (5 bases each). The source of this sequence is a woman aged 40 to 50 with Graves' hyperthyroidism. Sequencing input: blood. CDR3 nucleotides: TGTGCCAGCAGCTTCAAGCCGGGGCAGCAAGAGACCCAGTACTTC. Protein sequence: CASSFKPGQQETQYF.